This T cell receptor (beta chain) is drawn from a study of blood T cell repertoires in COVID-19. Whole-study context: COVID-19 samples from acute and convalescent phases originated in the United States, Italy and Spain. PBMCs, B-cell-depleted T cells, or T cells were the source of the cDNA or gDNA that made up the material.

Germline V CDR1 and CDR2: MNHEY, SVGAGI. The V end was cut by 0 bases, the J end by 7 bases, with 13 bases between. The CDR3 loop spans 14 amino acids. Per the original methods: Amplification of reference gene primers was used by the study to estimate nucleated cell counts. Libraries were prepared by immunoSEQ multiplex PCR; TCRdb keeps only in-frame clonotypes and omits some of them. That table furnishes V, J and clone size, whereas the DNA furnished D and trimming. The sample has about 260,000 clones, 88% seen once; the top ten hold 3.5% to 4.5%. The TCR sequence derives from a man in his 60s who had recovered from COVID-19. This sequence joins TRBV6-5 and TRBJ2-7; no clear D. The sample taken for sequencing was peripheral blood. This CDR3 is CASSYSKTTGEQYF. The CDR3 DNA reads TGTGCCAGCAGTTACTCGAAGACAACCGGAGAGCAGTACTTC.